This TCR beta chain was sequenced for a study of cytomegalovirus exposure and HLA in healthy donors. With 60 Vbeta and 13 Jbeta primers, the PCR was carried out. Method: immunoSEQ multiplex PCR; TCRdb's copy keeps in-frame clones and lacks some. In the table there are around 150,000 clones, around a tenth of which are singletons. This CDR3 contains 13 residues. Germline V gene sequence: CDR1 SGHNT, CDR2 YYREEE (reference sequence). V lost 0 bases to trimming and J lost 7 bases, with 7 bases between them. Sequencing used PBMCs. The J gene is TRBJ1-4, the V gene TRBV5-4, with D uncertain. This TCR was recovered from a male donor in good health and CMV-seronegative. The CDR3 region has the DNA TGTGCCAGCAGCTTGGAATTGCGTGAAAAACTGTTTTTT. Its protein is CASSLELREKLFF. The full variable domain, in which reference TRBV5-4 and TRBJ1-4 provide the parts outside the CDR3, is ETGVTQSPTHLIKTRGQQVTLRCSSQSGHNTVSWYQQALGQGPQFIFQYYREEENGRGNFPPRFSGLQFPNYSSELNVNALELDDSALYLCASSLELREKLFFGSGTQLSVL.